A selection of T cell receptor beta chains follows, all from one sample in a study of blood T cell repertoires in COVID-19. Sequencing was performed with immunoSEQ multiplex PCR; in TCRdb, only in-frame clones are kept and a portion is missing. The sample lists approximately 160,000 clones; about 83% were seen once. Sample: peripheral blood. The origin of the receptors is a man in his forties or fifties who had recovered from COVID-19. Each CDR3 is given with its conserved first and last residue. The D gene is left open where the match is weak. Clone size is shown for a subset of rows, as once, few, many or a class of expanded clone.

>TRBV18|.|TRBD1|TRBJ2-7
TGTGCCAGCTCAGAGGGGGGACAGGGGTTCCACGAGCAGTACTTC
CASSEGGQGFHEQYF
>TRBV10-1|.|TRBD2|TRBJ2-3
TGCGCCAGCAACCTAGGTGGACTAGCGGGAGATACGCAGTATTTT
CASNLGGLAGDTQYF
>TRBV5-1|.|.|TRBJ2-5
TGCGCCAGCAGCTTGGTATCTGAGGAGGAGACCCAGTACTTC
CASSLVSEEETQYF
>TRBV30|.|TRBD2|TRBJ2-1
TGTGCCTGGGTGGGACTAGCGGGAGGATATGAGCAGTTCTTC
CAWVGLAGGYEQFF
>TRBV7-2|once|.|TRBJ2-7
TGTGCCAGCAGCTTACCAGGGGTAAGCTACGAGCAGTACTTC
CASSLPGVSYEQYF
>TRBV7-9|.|TRBD2|TRBJ2-5
TGTGCCAGCAGCCCCAGGCGGGGGGGACAAGAGACCCAGTACTTC
CASSPRRGGQETQYF
>TRBV28|.|.|TRBJ1-4
TGTGCCAGCAAGGACACCCTAAATGAAAAACTGTTTTTT
CASKDTLNEKLFF
>TRBV18|once|TRBD1|TRBJ1-6
TGTGCCAGCTCACAGGGACAGGGAGGCGGTTCACCCCTCCACTTT
CASSQGQGGGSPLHF
>TRBV7-8|.|TRBD2|TRBJ2-5
TGTGCCAGCAGCTGGACTAGCGGGGGGGCCGGAGAGACCCAGTACTTC
CASSWTSGGAGETQYF
>TRBV30|.|.|TRBJ1-4
TGTGCCTGGAGTGCCCAGTTAAATGAAAAACTGTTTTTT
CAWSAQLNEKLFF